Listed below are T cell receptor beta chains from one sample, sequenced in a study of T-cell reconstitution after alpha-beta-depleted transplantation in children. TCRdb re-called the PCR reads through MiXCR, storing one row per CDR3 protein. The table shows approximately 270,000 distinct CDR3 sequences, with nearly 10% occurring only once. Sequencing was performed on PBMCs from the stem cell graft donor, taken from the stem cell graft. These receptors were taken from a human donor who donated a stem cell graft to a child with SCID. The CDR3 runs from the conserved cysteine through the conserved F or W. The order of the fields is clone size, J gene, D gene, V gene, CDR3 DNA, CDR3 protein. The D gene is left open where the match is weak. Clone size is not always given. Where it is, it says once, few, many or a class for expanded clones.

>few|TRBJ1-1|-|TRBV5-1
TGCGCCAGCAGCTTGGCCTTGGGCTCTGAAGCTTTCTTT
CASSLALGSEAFF
>-|TRBJ1-1|-|TRBV25-1
TGTGCCAGCAGTGAATTGGTGAACACTGAAGCTTTCTTT
CASSELVNTEAFF
>few|TRBJ1-2|-|TRBV9
TGTGCCAGCAGGAGCAGGGACGGCTACACCTTC
CASRSRDGYTF
>few|TRBJ2-1|-|TRBV12-3/TRBV12-4
TGTGCCAGCAGTTTCGACCGGGTTGGACAGTTATACAATGAGCAGTTCTTC
CASSFDRVGQLYNEQFF
>many|TRBJ2-5|-|TRBV6-1
TGTGCCAGCAGTCAGCACCTGGACAGACAAGAGACCCAGTACTTC
CASSQHLDRQETQYF
>-|TRBJ2-7|TRBD1|TRBV6-2/TRBV6-3
TGTGCCAGCAGTAACTCCGGGACAGGCCCCTCCGAGCAGTACTTC
CASSNSGTGPSEQYF
>many|TRBJ2-2|-|TRBV5-1
TGCGCCAGCAGCTTATCAGTCAGGGACACCGGGGAGCTGTTTTTT
CASSLSVRDTGELFF
>few|TRBJ2-1|TRBD1|TRBV9
TGTGCCAGCAGCGTAGGCCGGGACAGGGGAAGAAGGGATGAGCAGTTCTTC
CASSVGRDRGRRDEQFF
>few|TRBJ2-1|TRBD1|TRBV7-9
TGTGCCAGCAGCTTAGGGCAGGGGGTAGGAGAGCAGTTCTTC
CASSLGQGVGEQFF
>-|TRBJ1-2|-|TRBV10-3
TGTGCCATCAAAGAGTCCACAGGGTATGGCTACACCTTC
CAIKESTGYGYTF
>few|TRBJ2-4|-|TRBV7-9
TGTGCCAGCAGCACCATTCTTCGCGACATTCAGTACTTC
CASSTILRDIQYF
>few|TRBJ2-1|TRBD1|TRBV4-1
TGCGCCAGCAGCCAAGTGTCCCGGGACAGTGCACGCAATGAGCAGTTCTTC
CASSQVSRDSARNEQFF
>few|TRBJ1-2|-|TRBV2
TGTGCCAGCAGTGAACTAATCGGGGGGTCCTATGGCTACACCTTC
CASSELIGGSYGYTF
>-|TRBJ2-7|-|TRBV6-1
TGTGCCAGCAATGGAGGGGACTTGGCAGGCGAGCAGTACTTC
CASNGGDLAGEQYF
>few|TRBJ2-7|TRBD1|TRBV6-5
TGTGCCAGCAGTTACTCGGGGCAGGGGGTGTCCCTACAGCAGTACTTC
CASSYSGQGVSLQQYF
>few|TRBJ1-2|-|TRBV3-1
TGTGCCAGCAGCGGTGGGATGAATGGCTACACCTTC
CASSGGMNGYTF
>few|TRBJ1-6|-|TRBV6-1
TGTGCCAGCACTGATGGGGGGACTTCCTATAATTCACCCCTCCACTTT
CASTDGGTSYNSPLHF
>few|TRBJ1-1|-|TRBV3-1
TGTGCCAGCAGCAAATCAGCTACTGAAGCTTTCTTT
CASSKSATEAFF
>many|TRBJ2-2|-|TRBV12-3/TRBV12-4
TGTGCCAGCCAGACCGGGGGGCGGGGCACCGGGGAGCTGTTTTTT
CASQTGGRGTGELFF
>few|TRBJ2-5|-|TRBV6-5
TGTGCCAGCAGTTACTCGGGGAGGCGAGAGACCCAGTACTTC
CASSYSGRRETQYF
>-|TRBJ2-3|TRBD2|TRBV12-3/TRBV12-4
TGTGCCAGCACTGAGCGGGGGGGAGTCCCAGATACGCAGTATTTT
CASTERGGVPDTQYF
>-|TRBJ2-3|TRBD1|TRBV20-1
TGCAGTGCTACCACCCCGACAGGGGGGAGCACAGATACGCAGTATTTT
CSATTPTGGSTDTQYF
>few|TRBJ2-1|-|TRBV10-3
TGTGCCATCAGTGAATATAGCGGTGTTTACAATGAGCAGTTCTTC
CAISEYSGVYNEQFF
>-|TRBJ2-7|TRBD1|TRBV12-3/TRBV12-4
TGTGCCAGCAGCTCTGGGGGGACAGGGGGGTTCGAGCAGTACTTC
CASSSGGTGGFEQYF
>many|TRBJ2-3|-|TRBV5-1
TGCGCCAGCGGGGAACTTGCGGCAAGCACAGATACGCAGTATTTT
CASGELAASTDTQYF
>-|TRBJ2-5|TRBD2|TRBV12-3/TRBV12-4
TGTGCCAGCAGTACTCCTAGCGGGTCCTACGAGACCCAGTACTTC
CASSTPSGSYETQYF